The clone carrying this TCR beta chain showed up just once. The sample comes from a study of cytotoxic CD8 clonotypes in ibrutinib-treated CLL. Assay: immunoSEQ multiplex PCR; the TCRdb copy retains only in-frame clones and omits some. The table has 45,000 or so clones, 57% seen once. Cryopreserved PBMCs were the source of approximately 2 micrograms of genomic DNA, which went to TCR beta libraries. The CDR3 consists of 14 residues. The V gene end was trimmed by 4 bases and the J gene end by 2 bases; junction bases not matched to a gene: 3. CDR1 and CDR2 (germline): MGHDK, SYGVNS. The rearrangement joins TRBV25-1 to TRBJ1-2; 8 bases are shared with TRBD1. The receptor's source is a human donor with chronic lymphocytic leukemia. The material sequenced was PBMCs, taken after 24 months of ibrutinib treatment. CDR3 region: CASSARTGNYGYTF. Written as DNA, the CDR3 is TGTGCCAGCAGTGCCCGGACAGGGAACTATGGCTACACCTTC.